This T cell receptor beta chain was identified in a study of cytomegalovirus exposure and HLA in healthy donors. The PCR had 60 Vbeta and 13 Jbeta primers. The data were produced by immunoSEQ multiplex PCR, yet TCRdb's version contains in-frame clones alone and is incomplete. The sample carries just over 80,000 clones, 60% to 85% recorded once. Deletions cut 2 bases from V and 5 bases from J, with 10 bases between. There are 14 residues in the CDR3. Looked up from germline, CDR1 is MNHEY and CDR2 is SMNVEV (reference sequence). The sample was PBMCs. This TCR derives from a young man in good health and CMV-seropositive. This sequence joins TRBV27 and TRBJ2-1, with a possible D match to TRBD2 (5 bases). In nucleotides, the CDR3 is TGTGCCAGCAGTTTAGGAGGCCTAAACAATGAGCAGTTCTTC. Translation: CASSLGGLNNEQFF.